What follows describes a single T cell receptor (beta chain). Its antigen is undetermined. The same CDR3 also results from other DNA sequences found in this sample. The PCR made use of 60 Vbeta and 13 Jbeta primers. Repertoires were generated with immunoSEQ multiplex PCR, while TCRdb's copy carries only in-frame clones and drops some. The sample lists about 160,000 clones; roughly 77% were seen once. This sample is part of a study of cytomegalovirus exposure and HLA in healthy donors. Study-wide findings and caveats: On later analysis, the bulk of CMV-associated TCR beta chains appeared to be HLA-restricted. The authors enumerated 180 or so TCR beta chains as linked to cytomegalovirus. Analysis was performed later, and it showed HLA-associated TCR beta chains to be more clonally expanded than equally common others.

The source material was PBMCs. The sequence was obtained from a woman aged 18 to 35 in good health and CMV-seronegative.

Written as DNA, the CDR3 is TGTGCCTGGAGTCGGAACACCGGGGAGCTGTTTTTT. It translates to CAWSRNTGELFF. The rearrangement uses TRBV30 and TRBJ2-2; no clear D gene. V lost 2 bases, J lost 1 base, and 2 bases lay in between. This CDR3 comprises 12 residues. Germline CDR1 reads GTSNPN; CDR2 reads SVGIG (reference sequence).